The 8 T cell receptor beta chains below were found in one sample sequenced in a study of blood T cells in healthy people across ages. A second roughly 7 to 11 cycle PCR used barcoded and J-beta primers. TCRdb used MiXCR to reprocess the 5' RACE reads, holding one entry per CDR3 protein. This sample has approximately 810,000 distinct CDR3 sequences; around 36% occur once, and the top ten carry 10% to 15%. Sequences were obtained from blood. These receptor sequences come from a man between 18 and 35 years old in good health.

There are a few counts of this clonotype. This rearrangement joins TRBV27 to TRBJ1-2; D is possibly TRBD1 (6 bases). The length of the CDR3 is 16 residues. CDR1 is MNHEY, CDR2 SMNVEV, per germline (reference sequence). Between the trimmed V and J ends, which lost 6 bases and 2 bases, there was a span of 19 bases. The CDR3 loop is CASSLGGPGANYGYTF. Here the CDR3 DNA reads TGTGCCAGCAGCCTAGGGGGGCCAGGGGCAAACTATGGCTACACCTTC.

Remarks on this clonotype: A junction boundary mismatches the germline segment, possibly from a read error. This sequence joins TRBV28 and TRBJ1-1; 7 positions match TRBD1. Germline CDR1 MDHEN, CDR2 SYDVKM. This CDR3 region has 13 residues. The chain's CDR3 is CASIQGRHTETFF. The DNA of the CDR3 is TGTGCCAGCATACAGGGGAGGCACACTGAAACTTTCTTT. Full variable domain (missing parts from reference TRBV28 and TRBJ1-1): DVKVTQSSRYLVKRTGEKVFLECVQDMDHENMFWYRQDPGLGLRLIYFSYDVKMKEKGDIPEGYSVSREKKERFSLILESASTNQTSMYLCASIQGRHTETFFGQGTRLTVV.

A note on this clonotype: A read error may be the cause here, since a much bigger clone is one base away. The V gene is TRBV3-1, the J gene TRBJ2-7; D uncertain. The CDR3 has 15 residues. Between the trimmed V and J ends, which lost 0 bases and 2 bases, there was a span of 11 bases. Germline V gene data show CDR1 as LGHDT and CDR2 as YNNKEL (reference sequence). CDR3: CASSQEVVSTYEQYF. CDR3 sequence (DNA): TGTGCCAGCAGCCAAGAGGTGGTCAGTACCTACGAGCAGTACTTC.

This clonotype was detected only a few times. The J gene is TRBJ2-5, the V gene TRBV24-1; possibly TRBD1 for D (6 bases). This CDR3 spans 15 amino acids. Trimming stripped 0 bases from V and 11 bases from J, with 18 bases between. CDR1 is KGHDR and CDR2 is SFDVKD in the germline V gene. This CDR3 reads CATSDLGQRDNEQYF. The DNA of the CDR3 is TGTGCCACCAGTGATTTGGGACAGAGGGACAATGAGCAGTACTTC.

This chain joins TRBV4-3 and TRBJ2-1; 7 bases fit TRBD1. The germline V gene encodes CDR1 LGHNA and CDR2 YSLEER. The ends lost 0 bases at V and 6 bases at J; junction bases unmatched: 5. The CDR3 totals 15 residues. CDR3 nucleotide sequence: TGCGCCAGCAGCCAAGACAGGGGGTTACGCAATGAGCAGTTCTTC. This sequence encodes CASSQDRGLRNEQFF.

With respect to this clonotype: A read error may account for a junction end that differs from germline. J is TRBJ2-3 and V is TRBV12-3 or TRBV12-4, with D possibly TRBD2 on 5 matching bases. The CDR3 totals 16 residues. The CDR3 sequence: CASSLSGTVGTDTQYF. The CDR3 region has the DNA TGTGCCAGCTCACTATCGGGAACCGTGGGTACAGATACGCAATATTTT.

V gene TRBV29-1 combines with J gene TRBJ1-4; D remains ambiguous. CDR3 length: 13 residues. Trimming stripped 7 bases from V and 6 bases from J, with 15 bases between. Germline assignment: CDR1 SQVTM and CDR2 ANQGSEA. CDR3 sequence reads: CSGVTGFDEKLFF. The CDR3 bases are TGCAGCGGTGTCACGGGATTCGATGAAAAACTGTTTTTT. Together with reference TRBV29-1 and TRBJ1-4, the CDR3 gives the full variable domain: SAVISQKPSRDICQRGTSLTIQCQVDSQVTMMFWYRQQPGQSLTLIATANQGSEATYESGFVIDKFPISRPNLTFSTLTVSNMSPEDSSIYLCSGVTGFDEKLFFGSGTQLSVL.

As regards this clonotype: The junction differs from germline at one of its ends, possibly a read error. The chain links TRBV12-3 or TRBV12-4 to TRBJ2-4; 8 positions match TRBD2. There are 18 residues in the CDR3. The CDR3 DNA sequence: TGTGCCTGCAGTTTAACCTCGGATCGCGGGGGGGCCAAAAACATTCAGTACTTC. Amino acid sequence: CACSLTSDRGGAKNIQYF.